These T cell receptor beta chains were read from a single sample in a study of blood T cell repertoires in COVID-19. TCRdb's copy holds only in-frame clones and misses some; the assay was immunoSEQ multiplex PCR. The sample carries under 200,000 clones, roughly 84% recorded once. The sequenced material came from peripheral blood. The receptors shown here come from a woman older than 75 with acute or convalescent COVID-19. CDR3s include the opening cysteine and the closing phenylalanine or tryptophan. Each record gives: J gene, clone size, V gene, D gene, CDR3 DNA, CDR3 protein. The D gene is left open where the match is weak. Some rows mark clone size as missing; the rest say once, few, many or name a class of expanded clone.

TRBJ2-2	.	TRBV27	.	TGTGCCAGCAGTTCTTGGGCCGACACCGGGGAGCTGTTTTTT	CASSSWADTGELFF
TRBJ1-2	.	TRBV27	.	TGTGCCAGCAGTTTATCCGGGAATAACTATGGCTACACCTTC	CASSLSGNNYGYTF
TRBJ1-2	few	TRBV25-1	.	TGTGCCACCTCAGGCTGGGGACTCCGGGGGGGCAGTGGCTACACCTTC	CATSGWGLRGGSGYTF
TRBJ2-1	.	TRBV9	TRBD2	TGTGCCAGCAGCGTCTCTACTCCCCGTTTACTAGCGGGAGGGCCGGATGAGCAGTTCTTC	CASSVSTPRLLAGGPDEQFF
TRBJ1-6	.	TRBV28	.	TGTGCCAGCAGCACTGATAATTCACCCCTCCACTTT	CASSTDNSPLHF
TRBJ1-3	.	TRBV5-6	.	TGTGCCAGCAGCTTGGCGGGGATCCGTGGAAACACCATATATTTT	CASSLAGIRGNTIYF
TRBJ2-3	.	TRBV12-3/TRBV12-4	.	TGTGCCAGCAGTTTAAGTGGCGATACGCAGTATTTT	CASSLSGDTQYF
TRBJ2-5	.	TRBV13	TRBD2	TGTGCCAGCAGCTTACGTGTGGGACTAGCGGGAGAGACCCAGTACTTC	CASSLRVGLAGETQYF
TRBJ1-1	.	TRBV10-3	.	TGTGCCAAGAGACAGGCGACGAACACTGAAGCTTTCTTT	CAKRQATNTEAFF
TRBJ1-3	.	TRBV19	TRBD1	TGTGCCAGTAGTACACAGGGGCGGTCTGGAAACACCATATATTTT	CASSTQGRSGNTIYF
TRBJ1-1	.	TRBV2	.	TGTGCCAGCAAACCCTCTTCTTACTCGAACACTGAAGCTTTCTTT	CASKPSSYSNTEAFF
TRBJ2-6	.	TRBV9	TRBD1	TGTGCCAGCAGCGTAGAAGACAGGGTGTTCTCTGGGGCCAACGTCCTGACTTTC	CASSVEDRVFSGANVLTF
TRBJ1-1	.	TRBV5-1	TRBD1	TGCGCCGGCAGCTCAACAGGGGCGAACACTGAAGCTTTCTTT	CAGSSTGANTEAFF
TRBJ1-3	.	TRBV28	TRBD1	TGTGCCACCATGGACAGGGTAGTGAACACCATATATTTT	CATMDRVVNTIYF
TRBJ1-5	.	TRBV7-2	.	TGTGCCAGCAGCCTCCAAAGCTATAGCAATCAGCCCCAGCATTTT	CASSLQSYSNQPQHF
TRBJ1-1	.	TRBV28	.	TGTGCCAGCAGAAAAACAGGGTCGGTCACTGAAGCTTTCTTT	CASRKTGSVTEAFF
TRBJ1-1	.	TRBV2	.	TGTGCCAGCGGTCCAGGTACTGAAGCTTTCTTT	CASGPGTEAFF
TRBJ1-1	.	TRBV3-1/TRBV3-2	TRBD1	TGTGCCAGCAGCCACCGGGACAGGGTTTTGAACACTGAAGCTTTCTTT	CASSHRDRVLNTEAFF
TRBJ1-5	.	TRBV29-1	.	TGCAGCGTTGAAGGGCAGGGAGGTCAGCCCCAGCATTTT	CSVEGQGGQPQHF
TRBJ2-2	.	TRBV20-1	.	TGCAGTGCTAGTCCTCTGTATCCCGGGGAGCTGTTTTTT	CSASPLYPGELFF
TRBJ1-3	.	TRBV5-1	.	TGCGCCAGCAGCTTGGAAGGGGTTGAGGGAAACACCATATATTTT	CASSLEGVEGNTIYF
TRBJ1-5	.	TRBV6-6	.	TGTGCCAGCAGCCAACAGGAGAATCATCAGCCCCAGCATTTT	CASSQQENHQPQHF
TRBJ1-1	.	TRBV27	.	TGTGCCAGCAGTTCTCGGACATCGGGGGGCACTGAAGCTTTCTTT	CASSSRTSGGTEAFF
TRBJ2-1	.	TRBV27	TRBD2	TGTGCCAGCAGTTTATCCACAGCCGACAAATTCGGGAAAAGCGGGAGGGCCAATGAGCAGTTCTTC	CASSLSTADKFGKSGRANEQFF
TRBJ2-7	.	TRBV2	.	TGTGCCAGCAGTCCGGTTTACGAGCAGTACTTC	CASSPVYEQYF
TRBJ1-2	.	TRBV29-1	.	TGCAGCGTTGAAGGGGGCGTCGGATTATATGGCTACACCTTC	CSVEGGVGLYGYTF
TRBJ2-3	once	TRBV2	.	TGTGCCAGCAGTGGTGGAGTGCGCACAGATACGCAGTATTTT	CASSGGVRTDTQYF
TRBJ2-7	.	TRBV6-5	TRBD1	TGTGCCAGCAGTTCCGGACAGGGTGGGTTGTACGAGCAGTACTTC	CASSSGQGGLYEQYF
TRBJ2-3	.	TRBV11-2	TRBD1	TGTGCCAGCAGCCAAACAGGGGTAGGGGGAGATACGCAGTATTTT	CASSQTGVGGDTQYF